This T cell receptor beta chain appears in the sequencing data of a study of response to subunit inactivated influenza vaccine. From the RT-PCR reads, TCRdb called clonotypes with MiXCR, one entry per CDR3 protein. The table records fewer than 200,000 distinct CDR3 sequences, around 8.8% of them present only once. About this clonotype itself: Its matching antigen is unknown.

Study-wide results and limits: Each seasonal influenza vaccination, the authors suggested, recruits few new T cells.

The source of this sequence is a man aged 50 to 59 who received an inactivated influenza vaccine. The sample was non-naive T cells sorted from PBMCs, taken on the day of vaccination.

The CDR3 bases are TGTGCCAGCAGCCGGAGCACTAGCGGGAGGTTGAACAATGAGCAGTTCTTC. Amino acid sequence: CASSRSTSGRLNNEQFF. The V gene is TRBV3-1, the J gene TRBJ2-1; the match to TRBD2 covers 12 bases. Germline V lookup: CDR1 LGHDT, CDR2 YNNKEL (reference sequence). The CDR3 is made up of 17 amino acids. The ends lost 4 bases at V and 5 bases at J; junction bases unmatched: 9.